This T cell receptor beta chain emerged from a study of cytomegalovirus exposure and HLA in healthy donors. CDR3 length: 14 residues. Germline V gives CDR1 SGHDT, CDR2 YYEEEE. The trim removed 5 bases at V and 7 bases at J, leaving 7 bases unmatched. Assay: immunoSEQ multiplex PCR; the TCRdb copy retains only in-frame clones and omits some. This table holds 150,000 to 200,000 clones, roughly nine tenths found once. V gene TRBV5-6 combines with J gene TRBJ2-1; TRBD1 aligns across 9 bases. The origin of this receptor is a man in his late teens or twenties in good health and CMV-seropositive. The sample comprised PBMCs. The CDR3 spells CASRLGQGRNEQFF. The CDR3 DNA sequence: TGTGCCAGCAGGCTAGGACAGGGGAGGAATGAGCAGTTCTTC.